The sequence of this T cell receptor (beta chain) was determined in a study of T cell changes during pregnancy in multiple sclerosis. Clones were read by immunoSEQ multiplex PCR, and TCRdb kept only the in-frame ones, dropping some. The top ten clones hold roughly 2% of a sample with 50,000 to 60,000 clones, over 75% of them seen once. This CDR3 is 17 amino acids long. Trimming cost V 2 bases and J 6 bases; bases outside gene matches: 14. This chain uses TRBV23-1 with TRBJ2-5; 8 nucleotides line up with TRBD1. TRBV23-1 is known as an ORF, though its function is uncertain. The clonotype comes from a female donor in good health, enrolled as a control in a pregnancy study. The sequencing used peripheral blood, collected in the first trimester of pregnancy. The CDR3 region is CASSQQKRTGREKTQYF. The CDR3 nucleotides read TGCGCCAGCAGTCAACAGAAGAGGACAGGGAGAGAGAAGACCCAGTACTTC.